The 17 T cell receptor beta chains below were found in one sample sequenced in a study of T cell repertoires in cytomegalovirus infection. TCRdb re-derived calls from the reads in MiXCR, one entry per CDR3 protein. The repertoire holds 630,000 or so distinct CDR3 sequences, approximately 24% seen once, with around 7.6% in the top ten. The sample taken for sequencing was CD8+ T cells from PBMCs. These receptor sequences come from a human donor in good health (CMV status not recorded). Some clones in this sample may be carry-over from other donors' samples.

This clonotype showed up just a few times. V gene TRBV12-3 or TRBV12-4 combines with J gene TRBJ2-1, with a possible D match to TRBD2 (5 bases). Trimming took 5 bases from V and 3 from J, leaving 11 bases between them. The CDR3 covers 14 residues. The CDR3 DNA reads TGTGCCAGCAGTCCCCGGACTGACTACAATGAGCAGTTCTTC. Translating it yields CASSPRTDYNEQFF.

This clonotype was picked up many times. The V call is TRBV7-8, the J call TRBJ2-2; unclear D gene. Germline V gene lookup returns CDR1 SGHVS and CDR2 FQNEAQ. This CDR3 contains 11 residues. Trimming pared 5 bases from V and 8 bases from J, leaving 6 bases between. CDR3: CASSPRGELFF. CDR3 bases: TGTGCCAGCAGCCCCCGTGGGGAGCTGTTTTTT.

This rearrangement joins TRBV2 to TRBJ1-1; 9 positions match TRBD1. The J segment lost 3 bases and the V segment lost 7 bases, leaving 15 bases of the junction unmatched. The CDR3 loop spans 17 amino acids. Germline V CDR1 and CDR2: SNHLY, FYNNEI. In DNA, the CDR3 is TGTGCCAGCACCCAACGGACAGGGGAGGTTTTGGACACTGAAGCTTTCTTT. This encodes CASTQRTGEVLDTEAFF.

This clonotype was seen ten or more times. This chain joins TRBV7-8 and TRBJ2-2, with 7 bases lining up with TRBD2. Losses at the gene ends were 2 bases for V and 1 base for J; bases not matched to a gene: 10. Germline-derived CDR1 and CDR2 are SGHVS and FQNEAQ. The CDR3 spans 18 residues. The CDR3 is CASSLNPWLAENTGELFF. CDR3 DNA: TGTGCCAGCAGCTTAAACCCCTGGCTAGCGGAGAACACCGGGGAGCTGTTTTTT.

There are many counts of this clonotype. The chain carries TRBV28 and TRBJ1-5, with 8 bases identical to TRBD1. Looked up from germline, CDR1 is MDHEN and CDR2 is SYDVKM. The CDR3 spans 15 residues. V shed 2 bases, J shed 7 bases, and the junction held 7 bases outside the gene matches. DNA of the CDR3: TGTGCCAGCAGTTTAGGACAGGGATTTCGCCAGCCCCAGCATTTT. Protein: CASSLGQGFRQPQHF.

This clonotype was seen only a few times. The CDR3 sequence is CSVEDRVFYGYTF. DNA of the CDR3: TGCAGCGTTGAGGACAGGGTTTTTTATGGCTACACCTTC. The chain uses TRBV29-1 and TRBJ1-2, with 8 bases identical to TRBD1. The CDR3 length is 13 residues. V shed 3 bases, J shed 5 bases, and the junction held 5 bases outside the gene matches. Germline V gene data show CDR1 as SQVTM and CDR2 as ANQGSEA.

V and J are TRBV5-6 and TRBJ1-1, with no clear D. The germline V gene encodes CDR1 SGHDT and CDR2 YYEEEE. The CDR3 length is 16 residues. Trimming stripped 1 base from V and 1 base from J, with 14 bases between. The CDR3 protein is CASSLLVYKGNTEAFF. The CDR3 DNA sequence: TGTGCCAGCAGCTTGTTAGTGTACAAAGGGAACACTGAAGCTTTCTTT.

This clonotype was detected only a few times. The chain has TRBV6-5 and TRBJ1-1; D unresolved. CDR1 MNHEY and CDR2 SVGAGI come from the germline V gene. The V end was cut by 5 bases, the J end by 1 base, with 11 bases between. The length of the CDR3 is 14 residues. In DNA form, the CDR3 reads TGTGCCAGCAGTCGCGGACTGCCGAACACTGAAGCTTTCTTT. It codes for CASSRGLPNTEAFF.

This clonotype was picked up a small number of times. V gene TRBV28 combines with J gene TRBJ2-6; D uncertain. This CDR3 contains 14 residues. Trimming took off 4 bases at V and 11 bases at J, with 15 bases between the two ends. CDR1 MDHEN and CDR2 SYDVKM come from the germline V gene. As DNA, the CDR3 is TGTGCCAGCAGTTCCCCCGGACGCCTCGACGTCCTGACTTTC. Encoded protein: CASSSPGRLDVLTF.

The sample holds a few counts of this clonotype. CDR3 sequence: CASSQVERTENEKLFF. The CDR3 DNA follows: TGCGCCAGCAGCCAAGTGGAACGGACGGAGAATGAAAAACTGTTTTTT. The V and J genes are TRBV4-1 and TRBJ1-4, with D unresolved. V was pared by 1 base and J by 5 bases, with 14 bases between. CDR1 MGHRA and CDR2 YSYEKL come from the germline V gene. The CDR3 consists of 16 residues.

The chain employs TRBV29-1 and TRBJ1-2, with D uncertain. CDR1 and CDR2 (germline): SQVTM, ANQGSEA. The V and J ends lost 3 bases and 8 bases respectively, with 13 bases between them. This CDR3 is 12 amino acids long. CDR3 in DNA: TGCAGCGTTGATTGGGGTAGGAGCGGCTACACCTTC. Translated, it gives CSVDWGRSGYTF.

The chain joins TRBV19 to TRBJ1-1; D remains ambiguous. Germline V gene data show CDR1 as LNHDA and CDR2 as SQIVND (reference sequence). CDR3 length: 13 residues. Between the trimmed V and J ends, which lost 10 bases and 1 base, there was a span of 13 bases. CDR3 in amino acids: CAIAPQANTEAFF. CDR3 in DNA: TGTGCCATCGCGCCTCAGGCGAACACTGAAGCTTTCTTT.

The chain links TRBV29-1 to TRBJ1-1, with 7 bases that match TRBD1. The CDR3 runs 14 residues. V shed 7 bases and J 3 bases; nucleotides not matched to a gene: 11. CDR1 SQVTM and CDR2 ANQGSEA come from the germline V gene. CDR3 loop: CSERGGDRDTEAFF. The CDR3 bases are TGCAGCGAGCGAGGGGGCGACCGGGACACTGAAGCTTTCTTT.

In this sample, this clonotype turned up a few times. V usage is TRBV4-1 and J usage is TRBJ2-5; 7 bases are a match to TRBD1. The CDR3 totals 15 residues. The germline gives CDR1 MGHRA, CDR2 YSYEKL. The junction had 4 bases not matched to a gene; V was cut back by 1 base and J by 2 bases. The DNA for the CDR3 is TGCGCCAGCAGCCAAGGAGACAGGGTTCAAGAGACCCAGTACTTC. Translated, it gives CASSQGDRVQETQYF.

This clonotype was detected a few times. The chain carries TRBV6-1 and TRBJ1-1; tentative D call: TRBD1 (5 bases). The CDR3 is 13 residues long. Germline CDR1 is MNHNS and CDR2 is SASEGT. Trimming took 2 bases from V and 9 from J, leaving 13 bases between them. In nucleotides, the CDR3 is TGTGCCAGCAGTGAATGGAGGACAACGCAAGCTTTCTTT. Its protein product is CASSEWRTTQAFF.

This clonotype was picked up one time. Being one base from a much bigger clone, this may be a read error. The chain is built from TRBV28 and TRBJ2-7; D may correspond to TRBD1 or TRBD2 (7 bases each). The germline CDR1 and CDR2 sequences are MDHEN and SYDVKM. The CDR3 runs 15 residues. The CDR3 reads CVSSLSPGGGYEQYF. In nucleotides, the CDR3 is TGTGTCAGCAGTTTATCACCAGGGGGGGGCTACGAGCAGTACTTC.

This chain joins TRBV25-1 and TRBJ2-5; 11 nucleotides agree with TRBD2. The CDR3 runs to 16 residues. The V segment lost 1 base and the J segment 5 bases; nucleotides outside the gene matches: 6. CDR1 is MGHDK, CDR2 SYGVNS, per germline. This CDR3 is CASSEFDLAGGETQYF. Here the CDR3 DNA reads TGTGCCAGCAGTGAATTTGATCTAGCGGGGGGTGAGACCCAGTACTTC.